The 3 T cell receptor beta chains in this list originate from one sample, sequenced in a study of early T cells in non-severe SARS-CoV-2 infection. Using its own MiXCR run on the 5' RACE reads, TCRdb lists one record per CDR3 protein. The table includes more than 50,000 distinct CDR3 sequences, over 5% detected once. What was sequenced was whole blood. The source is an adult who was a healthcare worker with PCR-confirmed SARS-CoV-2 infection or an uninfected control (not recorded which).

This clonotype was found many times. DNA of the CDR3: TGTGCCAGCAGTGAAGGGGTGCGGACAGGGGGCCATAGAGGCTACACCTTC. Translating gives CASSEGVRTGGHRGYTF. J is TRBJ1-2 and V is TRBV6-1, with 11 positions matching TRBD1. Germline lookup yields CDR1 MNHNS and CDR2 SASEGT. The CDR3 length is 17 residues. V lost 1 base to trimming and J lost 8 bases; unmatched junction nucleotides: 12.

This clonotype has at least ten counts. The chain carries TRBV7-2 and TRBJ1-1; D ambiguous. The CDR3 extends over 11 amino acids. The germline CDR1 and CDR2 sequences are SGHTA and FQGNSA. Trimming left V 6 bases short and J 4 bases short, with 6 bases between. CDR3 in DNA: TGTGCCAGCAGAATTACCACTGAAGCTTTCTTT. It is translated as CASRITTEAFF.

This chain joins TRBV28 and TRBJ2-7; possibly TRBD1 or TRBD2 for D (5 bases each). Trimming removed 8 bases from V and 0 bases from J, with 14 bases in between. The CDR3 runs to 14 residues. Per germline, CDR1 MDHEN and CDR2 SYDVKM. The CDR3 sequence: CASRYEGSSYEQYF. CDR3 in DNA: TGTGCCAGCCGATATGAGGGGAGCTCCTACGAGCAGTACTTC.